Listed below are T cell receptor beta chains from one sample, sequenced in a study of blood T cell repertoires in COVID-19. The method was immunoSEQ multiplex PCR; TCRdb's version includes in-frame clones alone and lacks a portion of them. In the table there are some 200,000 clones, approximately 85% of which are singletons. The sequenced sample consisted of peripheral blood. The origin of the receptors is a woman older than 75 with acute or convalescent COVID-19. Both conserved end residues are trimmed from each CDR3.

CDR3aa,v_gene,j_gene
ASRTSGMTDIQY,TRBV5-1,TRBJ2-4
ASRRTGQWVLT,TRBV2,TRBJ2-6
ASSLAYGRRNYNEQF,TRBV7-6,TRBJ2-1
ATAGGYNEQF,TRBV25-1,TRBJ2-1
AIRQGADQPQH,TRBV10-3,TRBJ1-5
ASSQDLRGGNEQF,TRBV3-1/TRBV3-2,TRBJ2-1
ASSEGTAASYGYT,TRBV6-1,TRBJ1-2
ASSVTGDYGYT,TRBV5-1,TRBJ1-2
ASSLTGLNEKLF,TRBV7-9,TRBJ1-4
ASSKPGLNTEAF,TRBV5-1,TRBJ1-1
ASSLRRAGANVLT,TRBV7-3,TRBJ2-6
ASSLGLAGTTDTQY,TRBV7-3,TRBJ2-3
ASLLTGGLLDNEQF,TRBV11-2,TRBJ2-1
ASSYAARPSYNEQF,TRBV27,TRBJ2-1
ASSPFAGARNT,TRBV3-1/TRBV3-2,TRBJ1-2
ASSAVGTGVGNQPQH,TRBV6-1,TRBJ1-5
ASSRDSLYGYT,TRBV12-3/TRBV12-4,TRBJ1-2
ASSSSGSYNEQF,TRBV5-4,TRBJ2-1
ASSTAGQLNQPQH,TRBV19,TRBJ1-5
ASSPTSGISGTQY,TRBV3-1/TRBV3-2,TRBJ2-3
ASSEDLYNEQF,TRBV18,TRBJ2-1
ASSVGGTGVEKLF,TRBV5-1,TRBJ1-4
ASSPTVSSYEQY,TRBV7-9,TRBJ2-7
ASSWEEPQH,TRBV11-2,TRBJ1-5
ASSTGETQY,TRBV7-9,TRBJ2-5
AISESPSGTQY,TRBV10-3,TRBJ2-5
AWSGDKQFTDTQY,TRBV30,TRBJ2-3
ASSYSRGANSPLH,TRBV6-6,TRBJ1-6
ASSDMQLGYGYT,TRBV7-2,TRBJ1-2
ASSLRREYNEQF,TRBV5-1,TRBJ2-1
ASSRNGQGSWNYGYT,TRBV3-1/TRBV3-2,TRBJ1-2
ASNGNNQPQH,TRBV6-5,TRBJ1-5
ASSLTSGGASSTDTQY,TRBV9,TRBJ2-3
ASSQDTGPDKENYGYT,TRBV4-3,TRBJ1-2
ASSLGPDRASEAF,TRBV7-2,TRBJ1-1
ASSEVSSEQY,TRBV2,TRBJ2-7
ASSANEGLAGRETQY,TRBV9,TRBJ2-5
ASSLNGDRGGETQY,TRBV7-9,TRBJ2-5
ASSHTTGKGYT,TRBV5-6,TRBJ1-2
ASRKDRMDTGELF,TRBV2,TRBJ2-2
ASTGTGYNSPLH,TRBV19,TRBJ1-6